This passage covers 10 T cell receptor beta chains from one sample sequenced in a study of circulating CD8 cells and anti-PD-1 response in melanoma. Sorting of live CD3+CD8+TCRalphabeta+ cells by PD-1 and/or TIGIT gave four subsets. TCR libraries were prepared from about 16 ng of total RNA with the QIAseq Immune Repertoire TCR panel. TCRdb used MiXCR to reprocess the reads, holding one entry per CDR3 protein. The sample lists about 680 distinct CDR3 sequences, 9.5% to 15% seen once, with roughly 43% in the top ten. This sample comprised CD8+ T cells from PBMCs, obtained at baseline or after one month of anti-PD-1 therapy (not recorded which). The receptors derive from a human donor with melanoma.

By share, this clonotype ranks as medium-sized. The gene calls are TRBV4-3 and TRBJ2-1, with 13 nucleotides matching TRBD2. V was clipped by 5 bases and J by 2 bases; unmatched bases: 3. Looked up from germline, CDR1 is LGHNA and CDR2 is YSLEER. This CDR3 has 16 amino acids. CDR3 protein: CASSATSGRAYNEQFF. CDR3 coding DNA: TGCGCCAGCAGCGCTACTAGCGGGAGGGCCTACAATGAGCAGTTCTTC.

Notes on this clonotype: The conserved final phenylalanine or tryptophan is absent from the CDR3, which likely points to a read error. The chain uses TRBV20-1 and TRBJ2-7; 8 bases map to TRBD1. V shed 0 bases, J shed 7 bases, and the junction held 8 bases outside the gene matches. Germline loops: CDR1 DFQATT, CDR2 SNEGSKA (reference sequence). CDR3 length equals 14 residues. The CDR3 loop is CSAREGRGQEEQYL. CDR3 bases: TGCAGTGCTAGAGAGGGCAGGGGGCAGGAAGAGCAGTACCTC.

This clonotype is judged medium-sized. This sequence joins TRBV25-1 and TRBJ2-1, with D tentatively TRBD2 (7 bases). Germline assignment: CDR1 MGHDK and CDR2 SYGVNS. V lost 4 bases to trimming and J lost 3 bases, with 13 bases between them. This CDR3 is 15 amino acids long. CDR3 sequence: CASSGGASGYNEQFF. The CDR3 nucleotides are TGTGCCAGCAGTGGGGGGGCTAGCGGCTACAATGAGCAGTTCTTC.

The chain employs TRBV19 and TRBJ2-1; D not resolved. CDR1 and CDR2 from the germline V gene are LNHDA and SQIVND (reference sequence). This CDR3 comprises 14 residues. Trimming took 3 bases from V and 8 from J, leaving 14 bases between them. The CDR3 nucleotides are TGTGCCAGTAGTATTCCCGAGACCCGGGATGAGCAGTTCTTC. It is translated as CASSIPETRDEQFF.

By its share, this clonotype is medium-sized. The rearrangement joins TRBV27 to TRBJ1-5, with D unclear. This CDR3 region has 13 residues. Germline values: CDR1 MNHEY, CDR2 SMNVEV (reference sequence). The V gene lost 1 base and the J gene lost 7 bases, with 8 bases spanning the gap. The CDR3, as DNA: TGTGCCAGCAGTTTATGGGTAGGGCAGCCCCAGCATTTT. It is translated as CASSLWVGQPQHF.

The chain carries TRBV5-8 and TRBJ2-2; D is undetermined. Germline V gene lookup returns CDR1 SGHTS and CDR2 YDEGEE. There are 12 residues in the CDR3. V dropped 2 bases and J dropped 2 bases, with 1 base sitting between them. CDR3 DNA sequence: TGTGCCAGCAGCTTCAACACCGGGGAGCTGTTTTTT. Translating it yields CASSFNTGELFF.

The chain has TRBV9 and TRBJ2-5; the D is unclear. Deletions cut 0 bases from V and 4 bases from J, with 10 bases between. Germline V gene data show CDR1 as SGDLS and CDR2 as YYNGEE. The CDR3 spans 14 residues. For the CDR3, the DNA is TGTGCCAGCAGCGTAGGAGATGGGTCAGAGACCCAGTACTTC. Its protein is CASSVGDGSETQYF.

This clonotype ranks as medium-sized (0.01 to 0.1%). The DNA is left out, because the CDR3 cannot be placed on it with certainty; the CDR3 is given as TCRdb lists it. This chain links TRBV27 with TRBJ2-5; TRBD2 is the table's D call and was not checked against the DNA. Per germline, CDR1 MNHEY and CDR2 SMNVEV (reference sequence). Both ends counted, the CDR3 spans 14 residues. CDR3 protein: CASSSSGGGETQYF.

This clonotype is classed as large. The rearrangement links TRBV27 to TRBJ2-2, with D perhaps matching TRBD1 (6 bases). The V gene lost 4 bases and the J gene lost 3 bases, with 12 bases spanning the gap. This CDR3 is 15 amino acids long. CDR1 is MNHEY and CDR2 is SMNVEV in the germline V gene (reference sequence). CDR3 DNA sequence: TGTGCCAGCAGTTCCGGGACAACTCACACCGGGGAGCTGTTTTTT. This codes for CASSSGTTHTGELFF.

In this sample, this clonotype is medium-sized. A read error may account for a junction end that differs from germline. CDR3 DNA: TGTGCCGGCAGCTTCTCCGCCTACGAGCAGTACTTC. Amino acids: CAGSFSAYEQYF. The chain joins TRBV28 to TRBJ2-7; D remains ambiguous. CDR1 is MDHEN, CDR2 SYDVKM, per germline. This CDR3 contains 12 residues.